The TCR beta chain under discussion was sequenced for a study of T cells after yellow fever vaccination (dated by TCRdb to between 2017 and 2020). Regarding the research as a whole: The SMART-Seq v4 Ultra Low Input RNA kit was used to prepare libraries from fractions with low cell numbers. To follow T-cell clones before and after primary and booster YFV17D yellow fever vaccination, bulk TCR alpha and beta repertoires were sequenced over time. Two healthy male donors, one aged 18 to 29 and one aged 30 to 40 years, made up the cohort. Bulk PBMC replicates and cell subsets were isolated from blood drawn at multiple timepoints before and after both primary and secondary immunization. The study at large found these results: A small fraction of clonotypes appeared in both the CD4 and CD8 compartments, likely as a result of convergent recombination. After the booster, most clones that had expanded after primary vaccination were detected again (around 96% of CD4 and around nine tenths of CD8), suggesting broad maintenance of memory. Compared with the primary T-cell response, the secondary T-cell response was faster but weaker, reaching its peak on day 5 rather than on day 15. Computational filtering was needed because FACS-sorted repertoires could contain abundant contaminating clonotypes from the bulk population. Only a couple of donors were included in the study, so the extent to which the findings can be generalized is limited.

TCRdb records Illumina NovaSeq 6000 as the sequencer. Synthesis of TCR cDNA relied on 5'RACE template switching, a step that introduced a universal primer site along with unique molecular identifiers. Priming of cDNA synthesis was performed from both the TCR alpha and TCR beta constant segments. Libraries were amplified in two PCR steps, with sample barcodes and sequencing adapters added in the second step. Sequencing of libraries was performed on Illumina HiSeq 2500 (2x100 bp) or NovaSeq (2x150 bp). The original methods were these. MIGEC was used to demultiplex reads and collapse the reads into UMI consensus sequences, and MiXCR was used for V(D)J alignment. Vaccine-responding clonotypes were defined with edgeR using replicate PBMC samples, requiring FDR below 0.01 and a log2 fold change above 5 up to day 15. Bulk clonotypes were assigned CD4 or CD8 identity according to which sequenced CD4 or CD8 repertoire held them at higher abundance. TCRdb ran its own pipeline on the public reads, namely fastp trimming at Q25 and MiXCR clone calling, and kept in-frame beta chains. Each CDR3 protein gets just one entry, which takes the most common genes and DNA from the rows behind it. TCRdb, rather than the study authors, made the V and J calls. Across this sample there are 300,000 or so distinct CDR3 sequences, with roughly 9% seen only once. About 3% of the sample is taken by the ten largest.

This clonotype occurred many times. No antigen is known for it. Per-base quality was not reported, and no clone a single base away is much larger than it. The treatment or condition label of this sample denotes: live attenuated yellow fever vaccine strain. PBMCs were isolated from peripheral blood using a standard Ficoll-Paque protocol. Dynabeads CD4 and CD8 positive selection kits were used to isolate the CD4 and CD8 T-cell fractions. RNA was extracted with TriZol from bulk PBMCs, CD4 and CD8 fractions, and dextramer-positive and dextramer-negative fractions. The junction shows trimming of 2 bases on V and 6 bases on J, plus 14 bases between the germline ends. The CDR3 spans 15 residues, from the cysteine through the phenylalanine. Only the CDR3 DNA is retained, 45 bases long and in frame from the first base. CDR1 and CDR2 (MGHDK, SYGVNS) derive from the germline V gene.

The starting material was CD4+ T cells sorted from PBMCs, obtained 5 days after the yellow fever booster vaccination. The chain employs TRBV25-1 and TRBJ2-1; the D gene is possibly TRBD1 or TRBD2, each agreeing over 5 bases. The clonotype was recovered from a man between 18 and 29 years old who received the YFV17D yellow fever vaccine. The CDR3 reads as follows: CASSESGAGGNEQFF. The nucleotide sequence is TGTGCCAGCAGTGAAAGTGGGGCTGGGGGCAATGAGCAGTTCTTC.